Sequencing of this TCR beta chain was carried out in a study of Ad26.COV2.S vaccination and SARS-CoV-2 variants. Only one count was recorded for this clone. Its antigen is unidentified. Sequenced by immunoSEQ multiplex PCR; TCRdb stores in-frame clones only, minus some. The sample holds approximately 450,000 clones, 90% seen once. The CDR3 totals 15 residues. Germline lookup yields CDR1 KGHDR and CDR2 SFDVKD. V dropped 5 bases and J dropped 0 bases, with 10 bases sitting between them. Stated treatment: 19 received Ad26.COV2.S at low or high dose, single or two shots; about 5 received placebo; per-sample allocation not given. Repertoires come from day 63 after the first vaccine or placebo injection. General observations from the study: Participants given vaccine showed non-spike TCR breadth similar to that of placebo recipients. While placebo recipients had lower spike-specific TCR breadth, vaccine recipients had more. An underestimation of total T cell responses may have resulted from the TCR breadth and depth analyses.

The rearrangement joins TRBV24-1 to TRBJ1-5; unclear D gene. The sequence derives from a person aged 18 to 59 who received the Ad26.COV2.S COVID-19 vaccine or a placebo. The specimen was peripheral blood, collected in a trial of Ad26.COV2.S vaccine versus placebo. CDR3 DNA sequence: TGTGCCACCAGTGCTACTGGACGTAGCAATCAGCCCCAGCATTTT. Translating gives CATSATGRSNQPQHF.